These 2 T cell receptor beta chains were all obtained from the same sample, sequenced in a study of esophageal squamous cell carcinoma under preoperative chemotherapy. One entry per CDR3 protein, called by TCRdb with MiXCR from the PCR reads. Among 15,000 to 20,000 distinct CDR3 sequences listed, approximately 50% were seen once. Time point meaning: before preoperative PTX-NDP chemotherapy. This material was acquired from a patient given preoperative chemotherapy. Receptors originate from a human donor with esophageal squamous cell carcinoma. The donor label of this sample is uncertain.

The V gene is TRBV11-2, the J gene TRBJ2-1; 8 bases are shared with TRBD2. The CDR3 is 15 residues long. The germline V gene has CDR1 SGHAT and CDR2 FQNNGV. V trimming: 1 base; J trimming: 10 bases; junction bases outside the gene matches: 9. CDR3 nucleotides: TGTGCCAGCAGCTTAGTCGCGGGAGGCACCTACGAGCAGTTCTTC. Translation: CASSLVAGGTYEQFF. Using reference TRBV11-2 and TRBJ2-1 for the parts outside the CDR3, the full variable domain is EAGVAQSPRYKIIEKRQSVAFWCNPISGHATLYWYQQILGQGPKLLIQFQNNGVVDDSQLPKDRFSAERLKGVDSTLKIQPAKLEDSAVYLCASSLVAGGTYEQFFGPGTRLTVL.

With respect to this clonotype: The CDR3 ends on some other residue instead of the conserved phenylalanine or tryptophan, so this is likely a read error. The rearrangement links TRBV11-3 to TRBJ2-1, with 9 positions matching TRBD2. V lost 5 bases and J lost 10; bases outside the gene matches: 3. CDR1 SGHNT and CDR2 YENEEA come from the germline V gene. This CDR3 contains 12 residues. The CDR3 DNA sequence: TGTGCCAGCAGCCCTGGACTAGCGGAGCAGTTCTCC. This encodes CASSPGLAEQFS.